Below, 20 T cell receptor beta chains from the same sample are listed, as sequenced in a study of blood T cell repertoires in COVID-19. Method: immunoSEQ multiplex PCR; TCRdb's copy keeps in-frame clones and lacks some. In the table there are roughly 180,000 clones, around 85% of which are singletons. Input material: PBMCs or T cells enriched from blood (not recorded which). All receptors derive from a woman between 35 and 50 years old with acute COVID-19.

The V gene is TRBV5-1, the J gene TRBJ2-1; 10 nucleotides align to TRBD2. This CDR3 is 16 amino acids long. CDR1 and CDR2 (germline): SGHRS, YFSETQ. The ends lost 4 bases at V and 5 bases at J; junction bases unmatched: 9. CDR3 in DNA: TGCGCCAGCAGCCTCCCCCGACTAGCGGGTAACAATGAGCAGTTCTTC. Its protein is CASSLPRLAGNNEQFF. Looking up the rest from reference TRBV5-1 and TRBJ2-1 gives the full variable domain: KAGVTQTPRYLIKTRGQQVTLSCSPISGHRSVSWYQQTPGQGLQFLFEYFSETQRNKGNFPGRFSGRQFSNSRSEMNVSTLELGDSALYLCASSLPRLAGNNEQFFGPGTRLTVL.

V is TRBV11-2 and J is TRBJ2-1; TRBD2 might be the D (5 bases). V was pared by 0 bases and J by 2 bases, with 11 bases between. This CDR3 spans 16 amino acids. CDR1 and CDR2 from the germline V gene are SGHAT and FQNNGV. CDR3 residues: CASSLDRGSPYNEQFF. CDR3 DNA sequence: TGTGCCAGCAGCTTAGATCGCGGGTCCCCCTACAATGAGCAGTTCTTC.

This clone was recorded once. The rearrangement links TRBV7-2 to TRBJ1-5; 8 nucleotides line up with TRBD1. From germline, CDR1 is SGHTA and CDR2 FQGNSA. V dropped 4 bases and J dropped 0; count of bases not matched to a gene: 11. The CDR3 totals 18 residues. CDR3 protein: CASSSPASGGVSNQPQHF. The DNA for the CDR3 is TGTGCCAGCAGCTCACCTGCTTCAGGGGGCGTTAGCAATCAGCCCCAGCATTTT.

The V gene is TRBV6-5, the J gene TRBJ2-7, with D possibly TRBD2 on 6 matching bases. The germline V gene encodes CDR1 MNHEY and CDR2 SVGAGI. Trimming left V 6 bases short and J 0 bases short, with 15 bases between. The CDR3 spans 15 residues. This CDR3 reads CASRLRAGSSYEQYV. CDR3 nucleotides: TGTGCCAGCAGGCTACGTGCGGGGAGCTCCTACGAGCAGTACGTC.

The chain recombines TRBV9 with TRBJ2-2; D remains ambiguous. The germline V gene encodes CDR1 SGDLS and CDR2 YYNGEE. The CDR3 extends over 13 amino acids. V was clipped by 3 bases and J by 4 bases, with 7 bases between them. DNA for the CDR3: TGTGCCAGCAGCGCACCAGGCACCGGGGAGCTGTTTTTT. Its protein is CASSAPGTGELFF. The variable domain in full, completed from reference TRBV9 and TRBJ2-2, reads DSGVTQTPKHLITATGQRVTLRCSPRSGDLSVYWYQQSLDQGLQFLIQYYNGEERAKGNILERFSAQQFPDLHSELNLSSLELGDSALYFCASSAPGTGELFFGEGSRLTVL.

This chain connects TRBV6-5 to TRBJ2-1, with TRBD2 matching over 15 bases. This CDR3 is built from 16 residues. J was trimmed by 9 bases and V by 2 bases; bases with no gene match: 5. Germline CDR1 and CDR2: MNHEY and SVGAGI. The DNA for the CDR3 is TGTGCCAGCAGTTACCCCGGACTAGCGGGAGGGACTGAGCAGTTCTTC. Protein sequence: CASSYPGLAGGTEQFF.

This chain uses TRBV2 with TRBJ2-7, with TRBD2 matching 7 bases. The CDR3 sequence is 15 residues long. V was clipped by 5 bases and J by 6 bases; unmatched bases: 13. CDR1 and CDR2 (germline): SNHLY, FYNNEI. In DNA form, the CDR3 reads TGTGCCAGCAGTATCACGGGGGGTAAGGGAGGCGAGCAGTACTTC. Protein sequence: CASSITGGKGGEQYF.

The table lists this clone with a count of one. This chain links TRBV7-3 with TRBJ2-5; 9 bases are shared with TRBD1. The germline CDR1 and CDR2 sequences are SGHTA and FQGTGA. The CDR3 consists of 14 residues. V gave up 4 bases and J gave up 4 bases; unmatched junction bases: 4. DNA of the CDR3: TGTGCCAGCAGCTCAACAGGGGGCCTAGAGACCCAGTACTTC. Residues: CASSSTGGLETQYF.

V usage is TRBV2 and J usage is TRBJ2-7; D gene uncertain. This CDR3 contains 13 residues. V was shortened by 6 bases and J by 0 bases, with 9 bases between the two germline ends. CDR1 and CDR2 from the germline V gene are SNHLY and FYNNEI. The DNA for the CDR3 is TGTGCCAGCAGGCGAGACACCTCCTACGAGCAGTACTTC. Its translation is CASRRDTSYEQYF.

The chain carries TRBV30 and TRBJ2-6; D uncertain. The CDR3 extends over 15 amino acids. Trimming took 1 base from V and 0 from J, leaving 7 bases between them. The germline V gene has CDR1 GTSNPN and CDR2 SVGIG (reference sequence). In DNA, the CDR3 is TGTGCCTGGAGTGCAGGATACTCTGGGGCCAACGTCCTGACTTTC. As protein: CAWSAGYSGANVLTF.

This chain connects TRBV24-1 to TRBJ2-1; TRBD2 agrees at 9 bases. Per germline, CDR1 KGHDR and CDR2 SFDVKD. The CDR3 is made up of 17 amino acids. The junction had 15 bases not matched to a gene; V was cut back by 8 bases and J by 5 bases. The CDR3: CATIVELGGRVDNEQFF. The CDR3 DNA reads TGTGCCACCATAGTCGAGCTAGGCGGGAGGGTCGACAATGAGCAGTTCTTC.

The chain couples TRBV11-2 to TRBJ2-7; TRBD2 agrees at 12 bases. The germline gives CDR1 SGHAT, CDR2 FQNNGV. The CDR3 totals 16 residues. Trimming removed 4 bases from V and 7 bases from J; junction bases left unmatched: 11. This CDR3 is CASSSGLAGPTGEQYF. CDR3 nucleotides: TGTGCCAGCAGCTCGGGACTAGCGGGCCCCACGGGGGAGCAGTACTTC.

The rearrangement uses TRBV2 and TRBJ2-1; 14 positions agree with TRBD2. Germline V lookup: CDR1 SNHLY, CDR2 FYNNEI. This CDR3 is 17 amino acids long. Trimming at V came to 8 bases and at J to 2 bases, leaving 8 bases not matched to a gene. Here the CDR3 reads CASGGLAGGITYNEQFF. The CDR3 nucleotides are TGTGCCAGCGGCGGACTAGCGGGAGGTATAACCTACAATGAGCAGTTCTTC.

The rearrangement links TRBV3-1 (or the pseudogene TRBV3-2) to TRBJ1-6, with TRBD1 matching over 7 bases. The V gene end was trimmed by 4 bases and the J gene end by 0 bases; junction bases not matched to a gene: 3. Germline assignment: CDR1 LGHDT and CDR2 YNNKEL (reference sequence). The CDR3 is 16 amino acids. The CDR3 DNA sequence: TGTGCCAGCAGCCGGACAGGCCTCTCCTATAATTCACCCCTCCACTTT. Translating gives CASSRTGLSYNSPLHF.

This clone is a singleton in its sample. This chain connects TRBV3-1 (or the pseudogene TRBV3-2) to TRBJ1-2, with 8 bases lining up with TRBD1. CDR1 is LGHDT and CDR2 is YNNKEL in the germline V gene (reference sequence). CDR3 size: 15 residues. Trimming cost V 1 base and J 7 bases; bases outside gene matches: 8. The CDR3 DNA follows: TGTGCCAGCAGCCAAGCAGGACAGGGATTGATTGGCTACACCTTC. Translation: CASSQAGQGLIGYTF.

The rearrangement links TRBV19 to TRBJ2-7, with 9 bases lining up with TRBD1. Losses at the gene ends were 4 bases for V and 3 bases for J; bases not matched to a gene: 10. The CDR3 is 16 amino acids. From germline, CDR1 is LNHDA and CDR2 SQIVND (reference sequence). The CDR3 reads CASSTVGTGFNYEQYF. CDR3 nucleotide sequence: TGTGCCAGTAGTACCGTAGGGACAGGGTTCAACTACGAGCAGTACTTC.

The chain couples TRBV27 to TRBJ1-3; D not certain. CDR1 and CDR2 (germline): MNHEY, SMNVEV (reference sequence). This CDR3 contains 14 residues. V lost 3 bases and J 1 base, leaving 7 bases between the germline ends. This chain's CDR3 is CASSFTGSGNTIYF. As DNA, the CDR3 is TGTGCCAGCAGTTTTACGGGGTCTGGAAACACCATATATTTT.

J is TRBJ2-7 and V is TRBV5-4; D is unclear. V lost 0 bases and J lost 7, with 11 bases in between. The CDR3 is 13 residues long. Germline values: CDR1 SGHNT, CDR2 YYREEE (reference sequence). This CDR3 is CASSLDPDREQYF. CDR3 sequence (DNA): TGTGCCAGCAGCTTGGACCCTGATCGGGAGCAGTACTTC.

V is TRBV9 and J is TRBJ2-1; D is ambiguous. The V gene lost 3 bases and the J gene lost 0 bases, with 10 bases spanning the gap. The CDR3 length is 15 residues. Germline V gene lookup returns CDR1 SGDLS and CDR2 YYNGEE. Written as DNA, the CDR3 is TGTGCCAGCAGCGCGACAATGGGCTCCTACAATGAGCAGTTCTTC. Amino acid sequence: CASSATMGSYNEQFF.

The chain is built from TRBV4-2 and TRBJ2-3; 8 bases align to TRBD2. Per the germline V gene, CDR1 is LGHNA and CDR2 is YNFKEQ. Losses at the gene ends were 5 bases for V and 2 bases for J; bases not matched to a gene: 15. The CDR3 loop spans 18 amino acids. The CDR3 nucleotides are TGTGCCAGCAGCAACGGCGTGGCGGGAGGAACCACCACAGATACGCAGTATTTT. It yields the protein CASSNGVAGGTTTDTQYF.